Sequencing of this T cell receptor (beta chain) was carried out in a study of T cells in Graves' hyperthyroidism and ophthalmopathy. This clonotype has more than one count but fewer than ten. A single base separates this from a much larger clone, so it may be a read error. Patients affected by ophthalmopathy presented a Clinical Activity Score of at least 3, a NOSPECS grade of at least 4, and disease duration below 3 months. From 10 ml of fresh peripheral blood, PBMCs were isolated. Amplification of TCR beta CDR3 regions was performed using RNA transcripts as template. TCR CDR3 regions were first amplified by RT-PCR with HTBI primers. Via MiXCR, TCRdb re-called the multiplex PCR reads, giving one row per CDR3 protein. The sample holds a few hundred thousand distinct CDR3 sequences, around 16% seen once. There are 14 residues in the CDR3. In germline, CDR1 is SGHAT, CDR2 FQNNGV. J lost 7 bases, V lost 5 bases, and 8 bases had no gene match.

The sample comprised blood. The chain combines TRBV11-2 with TRBJ2-7; 10 nucleotides match TRBD1. The receptor comes from a woman in her thirties or forties with Graves' ophthalmopathy. The CDR3, as DNA: TGTGCCAGCAGCCAGCGGACAGGGGGAAATGAGCAGTACTTC. This sequence encodes CASSQRTGGNEQYF.